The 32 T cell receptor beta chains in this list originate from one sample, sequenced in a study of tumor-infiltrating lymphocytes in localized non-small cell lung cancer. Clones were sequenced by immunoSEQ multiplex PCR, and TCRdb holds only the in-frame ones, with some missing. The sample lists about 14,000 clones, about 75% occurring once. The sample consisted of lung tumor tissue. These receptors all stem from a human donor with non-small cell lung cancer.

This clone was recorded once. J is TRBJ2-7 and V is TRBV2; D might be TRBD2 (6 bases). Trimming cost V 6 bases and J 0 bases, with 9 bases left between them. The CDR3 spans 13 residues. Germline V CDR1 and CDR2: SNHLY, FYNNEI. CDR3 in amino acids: CASRAGSSYEQYF. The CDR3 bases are TGTGCCAGCAGGGCGGGGAGCTCCTACGAGCAGTACTTC.

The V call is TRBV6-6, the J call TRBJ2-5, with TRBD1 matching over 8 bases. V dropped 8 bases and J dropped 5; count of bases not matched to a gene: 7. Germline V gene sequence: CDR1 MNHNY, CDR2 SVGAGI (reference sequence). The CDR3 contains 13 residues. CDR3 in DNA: TGTGCCAGCTCCCGAACAGGGGGTGAGACCCAGTACTTC. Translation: CASSRTGGETQYF.

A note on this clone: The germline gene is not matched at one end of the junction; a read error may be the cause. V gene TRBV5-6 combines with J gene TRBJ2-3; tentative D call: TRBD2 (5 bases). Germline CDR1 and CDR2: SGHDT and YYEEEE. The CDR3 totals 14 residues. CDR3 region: CASSATSGTDAQYF. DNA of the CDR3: TGTGCCAGCAGCGCGACGAGCGGCACAGATGCGCAGTATTTT.

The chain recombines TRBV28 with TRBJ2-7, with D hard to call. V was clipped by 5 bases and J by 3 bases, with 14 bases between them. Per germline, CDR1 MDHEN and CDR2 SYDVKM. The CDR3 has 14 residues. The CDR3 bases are TGTGCCAGCAGTCCCGTACAGCAGAACTACGAGCAGTACTTC. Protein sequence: CASSPVQQNYEQYF.

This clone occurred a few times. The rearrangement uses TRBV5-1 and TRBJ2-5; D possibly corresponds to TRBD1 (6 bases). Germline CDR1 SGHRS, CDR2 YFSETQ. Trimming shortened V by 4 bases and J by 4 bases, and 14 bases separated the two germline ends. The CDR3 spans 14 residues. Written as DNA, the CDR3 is TGCGCCAGCAGCGCAGGCCAGGGGTCAGAGACCCAGTACTTC. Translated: CASSAGQGSETQYF.

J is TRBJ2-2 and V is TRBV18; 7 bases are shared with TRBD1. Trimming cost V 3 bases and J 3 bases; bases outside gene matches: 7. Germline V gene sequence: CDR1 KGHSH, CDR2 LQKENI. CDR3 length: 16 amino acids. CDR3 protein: CASSPRQGRDTGELFF. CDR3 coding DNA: TGTGCCAGCTCACCGCGACAGGGTAGGGACACCGGGGAGCTGTTTTTT.

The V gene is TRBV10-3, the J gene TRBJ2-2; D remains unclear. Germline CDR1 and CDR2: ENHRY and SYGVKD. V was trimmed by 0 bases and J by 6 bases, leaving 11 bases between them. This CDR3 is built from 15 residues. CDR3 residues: CAISESSRDAGELFF. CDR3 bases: TGTGCCATCAGTGAGTCAAGTAGAGACGCCGGGGAGCTGTTTTTT.

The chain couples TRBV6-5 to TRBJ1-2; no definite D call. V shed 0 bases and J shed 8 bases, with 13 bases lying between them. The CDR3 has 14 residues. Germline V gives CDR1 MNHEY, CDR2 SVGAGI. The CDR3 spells CASSYSTASGGYTF. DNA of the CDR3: TGTGCCAGCAGTTACTCGACTGCTTCGGGGGGCTACACCTTC.

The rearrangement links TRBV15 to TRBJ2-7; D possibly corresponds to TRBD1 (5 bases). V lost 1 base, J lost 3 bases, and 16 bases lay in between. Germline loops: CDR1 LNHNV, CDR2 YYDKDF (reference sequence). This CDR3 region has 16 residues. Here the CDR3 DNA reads TGTGCCACCAGCAGAGGTGGGGCAAGGTCATTCTACGAGCAGTACTTC. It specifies CATSRGGARSFYEQYF.

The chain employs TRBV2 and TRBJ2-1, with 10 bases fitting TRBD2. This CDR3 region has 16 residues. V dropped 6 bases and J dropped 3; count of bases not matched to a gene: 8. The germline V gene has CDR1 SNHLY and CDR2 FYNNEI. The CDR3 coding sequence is TGTGCCAGCAGCAAATCTAGCGGGGGTTACTACAATGAGCAGTTCTTC. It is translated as CASSKSSGGYYNEQFF.

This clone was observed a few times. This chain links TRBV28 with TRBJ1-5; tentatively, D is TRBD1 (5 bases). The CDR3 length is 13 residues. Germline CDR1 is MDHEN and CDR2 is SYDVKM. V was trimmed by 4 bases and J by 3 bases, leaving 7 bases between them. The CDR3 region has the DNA TGTGCCAGCAGTTCGGGGCTCAATCAGCCCCAGCATTTT. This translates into CASSSGLNQPQHF. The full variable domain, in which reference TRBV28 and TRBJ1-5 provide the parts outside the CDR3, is DVKVTQSSRYLVKRTGEKVFLECVQDMDHENMFWYRQDPGLGLRLIYFSYDVKMKEKGDIPEGYSVSREKKERFSLILESASTNQTSMYLCASSSGLNQPQHFGDGTRLSIL.

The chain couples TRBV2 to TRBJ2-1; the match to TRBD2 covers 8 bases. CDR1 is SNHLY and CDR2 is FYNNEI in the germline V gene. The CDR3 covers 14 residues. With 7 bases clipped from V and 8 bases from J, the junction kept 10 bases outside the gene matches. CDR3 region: CASNPGLGPHEQFF. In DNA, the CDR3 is TGTGCCAGCAACCCGGGACTAGGCCCCCATGAGCAGTTCTTC.

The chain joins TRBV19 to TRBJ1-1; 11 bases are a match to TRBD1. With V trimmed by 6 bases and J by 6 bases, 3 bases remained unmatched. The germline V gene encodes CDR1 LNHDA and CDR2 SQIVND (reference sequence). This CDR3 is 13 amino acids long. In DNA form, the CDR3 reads TGTGCCAGTAGGGGACAGGGGGTTGCTGAAGCTTTCTTT. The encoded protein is CASRGQGVAEAFF.

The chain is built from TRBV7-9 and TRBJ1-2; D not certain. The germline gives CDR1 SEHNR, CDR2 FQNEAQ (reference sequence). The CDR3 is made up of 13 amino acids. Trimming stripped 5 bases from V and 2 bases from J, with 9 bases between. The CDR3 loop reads CASSPGANYGYTF. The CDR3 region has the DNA TGTGCCAGCAGCCCGGGAGCGAACTATGGCTACACCTTC. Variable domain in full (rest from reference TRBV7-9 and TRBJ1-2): DTGVSQNPRHKITKRGQNVTFRCDPISEHNRLYWYRQTLGQGPEFLTYFQNEAQLEKSRLLSDRFSAERPKGSFSTLEIQRTEQGDSAMYLCASSPGANYGYTFGSGTRLTVV.

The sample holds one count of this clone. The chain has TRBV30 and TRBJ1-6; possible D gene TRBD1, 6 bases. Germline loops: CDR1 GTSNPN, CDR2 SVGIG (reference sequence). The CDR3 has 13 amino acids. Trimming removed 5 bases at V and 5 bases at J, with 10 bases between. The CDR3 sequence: CAWAGTNNSPLHF. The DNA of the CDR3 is TGTGCCTGGGCCGGGACAAATAATTCACCCCTCCACTTT. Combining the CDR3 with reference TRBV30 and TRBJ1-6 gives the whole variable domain SQTIHQWPATLVQPVGSPLSLECTVEGTSNPNLYWYRQAAGRGLQLLFYSVGIGQISSEVPQNLSASRPQDRQFILSSKKLLLSDSGFYLCAWAGTNNSPLHFGNGTRLTVT.

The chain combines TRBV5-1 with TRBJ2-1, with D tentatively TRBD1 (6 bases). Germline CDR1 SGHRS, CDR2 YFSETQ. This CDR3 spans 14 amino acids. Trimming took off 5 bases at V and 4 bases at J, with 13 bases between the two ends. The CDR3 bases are TGCGCCAGCAGAGCAGGGGAGACGTACAATGAGCAGTTCTTC. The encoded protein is CASRAGETYNEQFF.

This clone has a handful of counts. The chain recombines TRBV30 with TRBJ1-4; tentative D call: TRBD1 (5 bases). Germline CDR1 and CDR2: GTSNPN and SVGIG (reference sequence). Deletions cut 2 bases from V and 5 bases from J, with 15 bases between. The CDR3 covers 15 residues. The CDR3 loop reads CAWSNGAGWNEKLFF. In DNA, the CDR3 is TGTGCCTGGAGTAATGGGGCAGGGTGGAATGAAAAACTGTTTTTT.

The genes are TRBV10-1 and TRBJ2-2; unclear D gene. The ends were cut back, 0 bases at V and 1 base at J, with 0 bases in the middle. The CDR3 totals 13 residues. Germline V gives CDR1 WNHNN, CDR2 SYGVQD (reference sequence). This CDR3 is CASSESNTGELFF. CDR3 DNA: TGCGCCAGCAGTGAGTCGAACACCGGGGAGCTGTTTTTT.

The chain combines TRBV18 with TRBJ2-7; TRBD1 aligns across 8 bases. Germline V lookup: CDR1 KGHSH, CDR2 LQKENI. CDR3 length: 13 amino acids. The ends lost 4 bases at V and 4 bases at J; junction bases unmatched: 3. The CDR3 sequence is CASSRGQVYEQYF. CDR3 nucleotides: TGTGCCAGCTCACGGGGACAGGTATACGAGCAGTACTTC.

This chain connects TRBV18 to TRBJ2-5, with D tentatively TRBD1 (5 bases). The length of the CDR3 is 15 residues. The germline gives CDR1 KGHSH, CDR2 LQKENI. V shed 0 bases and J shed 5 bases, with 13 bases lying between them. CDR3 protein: CASSPPARDGETQYF. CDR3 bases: TGTGCCAGCTCACCACCAGCCAGGGATGGGGAGACCCAGTACTTC. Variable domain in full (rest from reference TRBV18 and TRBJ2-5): NAGVMQNPRHLVRRRGQEARLRCSPMKGHSHVYWYRQLPEEGLKFMVYLQKENIIDESGMPKERFSAEFPKEGPSILRIQQVVRGDSAAYFCASSPPARDGETQYFGPGTRLLVL.

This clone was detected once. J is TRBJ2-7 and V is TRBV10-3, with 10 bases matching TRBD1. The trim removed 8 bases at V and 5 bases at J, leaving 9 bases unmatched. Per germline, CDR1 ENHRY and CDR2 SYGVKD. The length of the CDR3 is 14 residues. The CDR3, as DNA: TGTGCCATCGCCCCCGGGACAGGGGCCCACGAGCAGTACTTC. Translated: CAIAPGTGAHEQYF.

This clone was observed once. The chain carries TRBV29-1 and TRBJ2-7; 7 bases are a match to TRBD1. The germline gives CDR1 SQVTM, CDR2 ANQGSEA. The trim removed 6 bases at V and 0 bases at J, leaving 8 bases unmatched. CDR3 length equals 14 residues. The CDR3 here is CSVGKGQNSYEQYF. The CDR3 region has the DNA TGCAGCGTGGGGAAGGGACAGAACTCCTACGAGCAGTACTTC.

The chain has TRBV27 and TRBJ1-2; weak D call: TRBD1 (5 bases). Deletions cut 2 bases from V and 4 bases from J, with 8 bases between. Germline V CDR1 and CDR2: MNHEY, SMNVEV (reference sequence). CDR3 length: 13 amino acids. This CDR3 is CASSLQGRYGYTF. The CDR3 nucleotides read TGTGCCAGCAGTTTACAGGGACGCTATGGCTACACCTTC.

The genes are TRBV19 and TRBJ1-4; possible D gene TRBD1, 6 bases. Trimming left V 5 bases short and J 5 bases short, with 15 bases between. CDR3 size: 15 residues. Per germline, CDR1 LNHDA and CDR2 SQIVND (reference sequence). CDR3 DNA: TGTGCCAGTAGTTATCAGCGAGGGGGGAATGAAAAACTGTTTTTT. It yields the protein CASSYQRGGNEKLFF.

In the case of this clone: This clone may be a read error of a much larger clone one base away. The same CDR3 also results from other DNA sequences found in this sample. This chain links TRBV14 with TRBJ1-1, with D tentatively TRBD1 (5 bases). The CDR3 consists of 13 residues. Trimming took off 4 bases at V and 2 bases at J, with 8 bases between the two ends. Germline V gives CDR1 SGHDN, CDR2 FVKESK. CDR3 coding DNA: TGTGCCAGCAGCCCGACAGTAAACACTGAAGCTTTCTTT. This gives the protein CASSPTVNTEAFF.

The CDR3 protein is CASSGDRAYGYTF. CDR3 DNA sequence: TGTGCCAGCAGTGGGGACAGGGCCTATGGCTACACCTTC. V is TRBV6-4 and J is TRBJ1-2; 9 nucleotides agree with TRBD1. Germline V lookup: CDR1 MRHNA, CDR2 SNTAGT. V was clipped by 4 bases and J by 4 bases; unmatched bases: 1. The CDR3 is made up of 13 amino acids.

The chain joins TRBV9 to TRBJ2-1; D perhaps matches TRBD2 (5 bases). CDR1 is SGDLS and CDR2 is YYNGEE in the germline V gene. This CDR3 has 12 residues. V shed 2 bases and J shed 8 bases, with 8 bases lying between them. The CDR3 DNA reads TGTGCCAGCAGCGTGGAGGAGTATGAGCAGTTCTTC. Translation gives CASSVEEYEQFF.

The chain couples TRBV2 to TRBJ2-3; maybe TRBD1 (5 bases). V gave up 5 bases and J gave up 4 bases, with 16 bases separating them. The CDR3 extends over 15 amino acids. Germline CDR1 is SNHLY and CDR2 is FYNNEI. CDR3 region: CASSTGNSKADTQYF. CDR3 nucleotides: TGTGCCAGCAGTACAGGAAATTCGAAGGCAGATACGCAGTATTTT.

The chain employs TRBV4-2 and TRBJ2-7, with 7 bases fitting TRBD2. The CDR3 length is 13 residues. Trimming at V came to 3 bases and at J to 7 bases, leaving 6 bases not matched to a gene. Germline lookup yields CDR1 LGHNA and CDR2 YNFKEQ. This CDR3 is CASSQPGGGEQYF. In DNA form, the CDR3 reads TGTGCCAGCAGCCAGCCTGGCGGGGGTGAGCAGTACTTC.

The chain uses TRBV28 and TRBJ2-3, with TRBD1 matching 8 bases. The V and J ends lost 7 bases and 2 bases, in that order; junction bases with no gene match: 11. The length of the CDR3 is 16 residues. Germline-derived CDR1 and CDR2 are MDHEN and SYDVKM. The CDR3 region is CASTDLGQGFTDTQYF. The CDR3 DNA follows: TGTGCCAGCACAGACCTCGGACAGGGATTCACAGATACGCAGTATTTT.

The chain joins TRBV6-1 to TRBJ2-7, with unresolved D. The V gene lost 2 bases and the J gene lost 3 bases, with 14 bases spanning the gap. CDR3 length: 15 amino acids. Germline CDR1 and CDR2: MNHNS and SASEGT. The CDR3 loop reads CASSEPGRVGYEQYF. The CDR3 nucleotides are TGTGCCAGCAGTGAACCCGGTAGGGTCGGCTACGAGCAGTACTTC.

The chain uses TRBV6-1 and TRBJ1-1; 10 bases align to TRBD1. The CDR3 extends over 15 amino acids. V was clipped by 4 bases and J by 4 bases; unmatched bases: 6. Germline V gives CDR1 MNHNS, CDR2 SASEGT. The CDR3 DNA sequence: TGTGCCAGCAGTGGTTGGACAGGGGGGAGCACTGAAGCTTTCTTT. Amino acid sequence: CASSGWTGGSTEAFF.